This TCR beta chain was identified during a study of cytomegalovirus exposure and HLA in healthy donors. V was clipped by 3 bases and J by 4 bases; unmatched bases: 8. The CDR3 is 15 amino acids. Germline V gene data show CDR1 as SGHAT and CDR2 as FQDESV (reference sequence). Clones were read by immunoSEQ multiplex PCR, and TCRdb kept only the in-frame ones, dropping some. The sample includes 110,000 to 150,000 clones, roughly 81% of them seen just once. Study-wide findings and caveats: High specificity and sensitivity for cytomegalovirus status were reported for the classifier. Rarity held for most TCR sequences, but there were some public TCRs that occurred in many donors.

For this clone: What it binds is not known.

The receptor was derived from a woman aged 30 to 39 in good health and CMV-seronegative. Sequences were obtained from PBMCs. The chain couples TRBV11-1 to TRBJ2-7; 8 bases are shared with TRBD2. Written as DNA, the CDR3 is TGTGCCAGCAGCTTGAGCGGGGGCCAACCTTACGAGCAGTACTTC. This encodes CASSLSGGQPYEQYF. Drawing the rest from reference TRBV11-1 and TRBJ2-7, the complete variable domain is EAEVAQSPRYKITEKSQAVAFWCDPISGHATLYWYRQILGQGPELLVQFQDESVVDDSQLPKDRFSAERLKGVDSTLKIQPAELGDSAMYLCASSLSGGQPYEQYFGPGTRLTVT.